These 13 T cell receptor beta chains share one sample of origin, sequenced in a study of T cell repertoires in cytomegalovirus infection (dated by TCRdb to the late 2010s). Sequencing took place on an Illumina HiSeq 1500. TCRdb reworked the public reads: Q25 trimming with fastp, MiXCR clone assembly, productive beta chains retained. Every entry covers one CDR3 protein and lists the most common genes and DNA from its rows. The sample contains 300,000 to 400,000 distinct CDR3 sequences, roughly 18% of them found a single time. Together, the top ten hold less than 9.5% of the sample. The source material was PBMCs. The source is a human donor in good health (CMV status not recorded). Some clones in this sample may be carry-over from other donors' samples.

By share, this clonotype counts as medium-sized. The chain uses TRBV7-8 and TRBJ1-1; no firm D call. Trimming took off 5 bases at V and 6 bases at J, with 7 bases between the two ends. The CDR3 contains 11 residues. The germline V gene encodes CDR1 SGHVS and CDR2 FQNEAQ. This CDR3 is CASSPVAEAFF. CDR3 DNA: TGTGCCAGCAGCCCCGTCGCTGAAGCTTTCTTT.

V and J are TRBV24-1 and TRBJ2-2, with 8 nucleotides matching TRBD1. CDR3 size: 15 residues. V shed 4 bases, J shed 6 bases, and the junction held 6 bases outside the gene matches. Germline V gene sequence: CDR1 KGHDR, CDR2 SFDVKD. CDR3 DNA sequence: TGTGCCACCAGTGAAGTCACAGGGGGGCCCGGGGAGCTGTTTTTT. Its translation is CATSEVTGGPGELFF.

The genes are TRBV9 and TRBJ2-1; unclear D gene. There are 13 residues in the CDR3. Between the trimmed V and J ends, which lost 4 bases and 7 bases, there was a span of 12 bases. Germline CDR1 is SGDLS and CDR2 is YYNGEE. CDR3 DNA: TGTGCCAGCAGCCTTTCCGGTGGTAATGAGCAGTTCTTC. Protein product: CASSLSGGNEQFF.

The V call is TRBV12-3 or TRBV12-4, the J call TRBJ2-2; no clear D gene. This CDR3 is built from 13 residues. V was trimmed by 4 bases and J by 6 bases, leaving 9 bases between them. The CDR3 region is CASSSYVPGELFF. CDR3 coding DNA: TGTGCCAGCAGTTCGTACGTTCCCGGGGAGCTGTTTTTT.

This clonotype was detected a few times. The chain employs TRBV11-2 and TRBJ2-1; 10 positions agree with TRBD2. With V trimmed by 4 bases and J by 2 bases, 2 bases remained unmatched. CDR3 size: 15 residues. Germline CDR1 and CDR2: SGHAT and FQNNGV. Here the CDR3 DNA reads TGTGCCAGCAGCTACGGGACTAGCGCCTACAATGAGCAGTTCTTC. This gives the protein CASSYGTSAYNEQFF.

Of note for this clonotype: This may stem from a read error, because a much larger clone lies one nucleotide away. The chain uses TRBV19 and TRBJ1-2; weak D call: TRBD1 (5 bases). V lost 6 bases to trimming and J lost 7 bases, with 12 bases between them. This CDR3 has 12 amino acids. Germline values: CDR1 LNHDA, CDR2 SQIVND (reference sequence). The CDR3 sequence is CASRGDDCGYTF. The CDR3 DNA reads as TGTGCCAGTAGGGGGGATGACTGTGGCTACACCTTC. Using reference TRBV19 and TRBJ1-2 for the parts outside the CDR3, the full variable domain is DGGITQSPKYLFRKEGQNVTLSCEQNLNHDAMYWYRQDPGQGLRLIYYSQIVNDFQKGDIAEGYSVSREKKESFPLTVTSAQKNPTAFYLCASRGDDCGYTFGSGTRLTVV.

At least ten counts were recorded for this clonotype. The chain couples TRBV7-9 to TRBJ2-6; TRBD1 aligns across 9 bases. The CDR3 is 17 residues long. The junction had 3 bases not matched to a gene; V was cut back by 2 bases and J by 1 base. Germline V gives CDR1 SEHNR, CDR2 FQNEAQ (reference sequence). DNA for the CDR3: TGTGCCAGCAGCTTAACTGGGACAGGGTCTGGGGCCAACGTCCTGACTTTC. Amino acid sequence: CASSLTGTGSGANVLTF. Drawing the rest from reference TRBV7-9 and TRBJ2-6, the complete variable domain is DTGVSQNPRHKITKRGQNVTFRCDPISEHNRLYWYRQTLGQGPEFLTYFQNEAQLEKSRLLSDRFSAERPKGSFSTLEIQRTEQGDSAMYLCASSLTGTGSGANVLTFGAGSRLTVL.

The chain links TRBV28 to TRBJ2-7; D is possibly TRBD2 (7 bases). Deletions cut 3 bases from V and 3 bases from J, with 12 bases between. Per the germline V gene, CDR1 is MDHEN and CDR2 is SYDVKM. This CDR3 is 14 amino acids long. The CDR3 coding sequence is TGTGCCAGCAGTTTGGGGGGGCCTTGCTACGAGCAGTACTTC. Its translation is CASSLGGPCYEQYF.

The genes are TRBV11-2 and TRBJ2-1; D gene uncertain. The CDR3 totals 14 residues. V was pared by 0 bases and J by 10 bases, with 13 bases between. Germline CDR1 SGHAT, CDR2 FQNNGV. As DNA, the CDR3 is TGTGCCAGCAGCTTAGATGGCTTATACCCCGAGCAGTTCTTC. Translation: CASSLDGLYPEQFF. Using reference TRBV11-2 and TRBJ2-1 for the parts outside the CDR3, the full variable domain is EAGVAQSPRYKIIEKRQSVAFWCNPISGHATLYWYQQILGQGPKLLIQFQNNGVVDDSQLPKDRFSAERLKGVDSTLKIQPAKLEDSAVYLCASSLDGLYPEQFFGPGTRLTVL.

This clonotype occurred many times. The chain joins TRBV7-2 to TRBJ2-3; D is undetermined. This CDR3 spans 13 amino acids. The germline CDR1 and CDR2 sequences are SGHTA and FQGNSA. Trimming shortened V by 3 bases and J by 5 bases, and 9 bases separated the two germline ends. The CDR3, as DNA: TGTGCCAGCAGCTTTAGTCTCAGAGATACGCAGTATTTT. Translated, it gives CASSFSLRDTQYF.

This chain links TRBV30 with TRBJ2-1, with D perhaps given as TRBD1 or TRBD2 (5 bases each). Between the trimmed V and J ends, which lost 4 bases and 11 bases, there was a span of 15 bases. The length of the CDR3 is 12 residues. Germline CDR1 and CDR2: GTSNPN and SVGIG (reference sequence). The CDR3 spells CAWTIGGVKQFF. DNA for the CDR3: TGTGCCTGGACAATTGGGGGAGTTAAGCAGTTCTTC.

This clonotype showed up many times. The rearrangement joins TRBV7-2 to TRBJ2-2; D might be TRBD2 (6 bases). This CDR3 is 15 amino acids long. Per the germline V gene, CDR1 is SGHTA and CDR2 is FQGNSA. V lost 5 bases and J lost 1, with 11 bases in between. The CDR3 is CASSQGLWNTGELFF. DNA for the CDR3: TGTGCCAGCAGCCAGGGACTTTGGAACACCGGGGAGCTGTTTTTT.

The chain has TRBV7-2 and TRBJ1-2; D remains unclear. Germline CDR1 SGHTA, CDR2 FQGNSA. V was clipped by 1 base and J by 5 bases, with 17 bases between them. This CDR3 spans 16 amino acids. CDR3 DNA sequence: TGTGCCAGCAGCTTAGGGTATTCTTCCGGAGCTTATGGCTACACCTTC. Translated, it gives CASSLGYSSGAYGYTF.